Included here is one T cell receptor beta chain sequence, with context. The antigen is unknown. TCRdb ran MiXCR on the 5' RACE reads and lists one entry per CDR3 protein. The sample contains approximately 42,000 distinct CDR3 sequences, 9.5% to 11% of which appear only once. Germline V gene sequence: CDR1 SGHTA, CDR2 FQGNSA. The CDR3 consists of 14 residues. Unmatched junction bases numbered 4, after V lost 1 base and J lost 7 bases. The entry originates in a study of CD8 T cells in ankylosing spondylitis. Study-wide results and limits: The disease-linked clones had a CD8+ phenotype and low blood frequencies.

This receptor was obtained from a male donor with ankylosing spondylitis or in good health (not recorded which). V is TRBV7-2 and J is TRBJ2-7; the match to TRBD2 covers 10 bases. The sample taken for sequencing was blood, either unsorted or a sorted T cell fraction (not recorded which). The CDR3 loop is CASSLDSSGGEQYF. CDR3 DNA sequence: TGTGCCAGCAGCTTAGACTCTAGCGGGGGTGAGCAGTACTTC.